The entry that follows covers one T cell receptor (beta chain) sequence. Its antigen remains unknown. Measured with immunoSEQ multiplex PCR; TCRdb has only the in-frame clones, and not every one. The repertoire includes 60,000 to 65,000 clones, about four fifths of them detected once, and 5.4% sits in the top ten. The CDR3 totals 15 residues. V was pared by 4 bases and J by 1 base, with 13 bases between. Germline assignment: CDR1 SGHNT and CDR2 YYREEE (reference sequence). Specified time point: week 35, safety follow-up. Vaccination comprised doses that each held 300 ug of mutant IDH1 20-mer peptide, plus topical imiquimod. The sample is drawn from a study of a mutant IDH1 vaccine in newly diagnosed glioma. Across the study: Patients began vaccination 4-6 weeks after radiotherapy alone, or with temozolomide cycles. Of treated patients, roughly 62% were men and approximately 40% women, averaging 40.4 years. Study outcomes and limitations: There were vaccine-induced immune responses in around 94% of the patients.

The sequenced sample was PBMCs, obtained from a glioma patient whose treatment included an IDH1 peptide vaccine. The chain links TRBV5-4 to TRBJ2-3; D perhaps matches TRBD1 (7 bases). The TCR originated in a middle-aged man with glioma. The CDR3 protein is CASSGGDSRTDTQYF. DNA for the CDR3: TGTGCCAGCAGCGGCGGGGACAGCCGCACAGATACGCAGTATTTT.